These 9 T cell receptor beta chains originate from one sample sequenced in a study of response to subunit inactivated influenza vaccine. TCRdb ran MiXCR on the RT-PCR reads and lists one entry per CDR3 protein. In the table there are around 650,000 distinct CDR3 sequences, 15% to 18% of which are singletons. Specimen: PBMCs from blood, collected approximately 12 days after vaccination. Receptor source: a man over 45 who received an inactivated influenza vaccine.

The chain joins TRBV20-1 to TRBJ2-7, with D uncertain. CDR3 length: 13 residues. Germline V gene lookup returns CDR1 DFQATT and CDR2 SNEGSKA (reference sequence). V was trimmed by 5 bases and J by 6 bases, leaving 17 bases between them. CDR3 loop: CSARPGSVGEQYF. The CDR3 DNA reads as TGCAGTGCTCGACCCGGTTCAGTAGGCGAGCAGTACTTC.

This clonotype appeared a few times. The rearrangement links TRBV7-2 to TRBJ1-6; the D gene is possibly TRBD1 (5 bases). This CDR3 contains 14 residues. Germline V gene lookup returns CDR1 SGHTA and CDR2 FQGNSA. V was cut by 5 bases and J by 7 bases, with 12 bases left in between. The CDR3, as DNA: TGTGCCAGCAGCCGTTCGGGACGGAATTCACCCCTCCACTTT. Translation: CASSRSGRNSPLHF.

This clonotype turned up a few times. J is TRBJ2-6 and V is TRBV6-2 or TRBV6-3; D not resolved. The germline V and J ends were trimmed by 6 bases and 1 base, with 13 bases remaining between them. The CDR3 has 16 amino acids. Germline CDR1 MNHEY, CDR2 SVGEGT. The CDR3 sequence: CASSGSKISGANVLTF. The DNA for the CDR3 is TGTGCCAGCAGCGGCAGCAAAATATCTGGGGCCAACGTCCTGACTTTC.

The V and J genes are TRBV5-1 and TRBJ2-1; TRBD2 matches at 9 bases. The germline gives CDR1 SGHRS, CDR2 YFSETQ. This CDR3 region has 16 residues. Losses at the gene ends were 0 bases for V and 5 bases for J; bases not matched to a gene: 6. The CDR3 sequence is CASSLAPSGVNNEQFF. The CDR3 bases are TGCGCCAGCAGCTTGGCCCCTAGCGGGGTTAACAATGAGCAGTTCTTC.

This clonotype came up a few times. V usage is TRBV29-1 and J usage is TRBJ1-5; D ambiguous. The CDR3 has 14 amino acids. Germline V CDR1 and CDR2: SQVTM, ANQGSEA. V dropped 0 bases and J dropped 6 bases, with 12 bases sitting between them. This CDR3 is CSVEEAGSGQPQHF. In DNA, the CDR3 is TGCAGCGTTGAAGAGGCAGGAAGCGGTCAGCCCCAGCATTTT.

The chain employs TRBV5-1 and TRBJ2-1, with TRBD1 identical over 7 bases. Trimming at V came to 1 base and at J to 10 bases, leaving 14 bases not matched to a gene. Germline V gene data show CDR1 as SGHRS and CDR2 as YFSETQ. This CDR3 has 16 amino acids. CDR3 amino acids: CASSLNGQGDAGEQFF. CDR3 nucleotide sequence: TGCGCCAGCAGCTTGAATGGCCAGGGGGATGCAGGCGAGCAGTTCTTC.

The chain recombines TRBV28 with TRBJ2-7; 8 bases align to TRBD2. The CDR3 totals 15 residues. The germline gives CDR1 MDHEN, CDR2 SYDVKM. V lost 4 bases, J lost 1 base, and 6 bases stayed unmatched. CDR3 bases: TGTGCCAGCAGTTCCCCTAGCGGGCCATCCTACGAGCAGTACTTC. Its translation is CASSSPSGPSYEQYF.

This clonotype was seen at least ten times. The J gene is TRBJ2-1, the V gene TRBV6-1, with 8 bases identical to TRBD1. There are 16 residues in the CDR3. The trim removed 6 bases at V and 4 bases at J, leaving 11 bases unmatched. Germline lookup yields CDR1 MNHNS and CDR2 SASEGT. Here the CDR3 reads CASRTYGQGLYNEQFF. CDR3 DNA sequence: TGTGCCAGCAGAACCTACGGACAGGGCTTATACAATGAGCAGTTCTTC.

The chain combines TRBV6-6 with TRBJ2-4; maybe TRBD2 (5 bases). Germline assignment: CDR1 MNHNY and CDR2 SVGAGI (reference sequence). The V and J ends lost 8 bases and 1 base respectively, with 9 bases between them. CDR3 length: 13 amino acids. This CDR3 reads CASSGFAKNIQYF. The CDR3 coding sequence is TGTGCCAGCTCGGGATTTGCCAAAAACATTCAGTACTTC.